This T cell receptor (beta chain) came from a study of cytomegalovirus exposure and HLA in healthy donors. Losses at the gene ends were 7 bases for V and 3 bases for J; bases not matched to a gene: 4. The CDR3 length is 13 residues. Germline CDR1 is MNHNY and CDR2 is SVGAGI (reference sequence). The PCR contained 60 Vbeta and 13 Jbeta primers. Some clones are missing from TCRdb's copy, which holds only in-frame ones; the method was immunoSEQ multiplex PCR. The sample lists roughly 180,000 clones; roughly three quarters were seen once. The genes are TRBV6-6 and TRBJ2-7, with 9 bases lining up with TRBD1. The source is a woman aged 25 to 39 in good health and CMV-seropositive. Sequencing was done on a sample of PBMCs. The CDR3 DNA follows: TGTGCCAGCACCAGGGACAGGGACTACGAGCAGTACTTC. Translating it yields CASTRDRDYEQYF.